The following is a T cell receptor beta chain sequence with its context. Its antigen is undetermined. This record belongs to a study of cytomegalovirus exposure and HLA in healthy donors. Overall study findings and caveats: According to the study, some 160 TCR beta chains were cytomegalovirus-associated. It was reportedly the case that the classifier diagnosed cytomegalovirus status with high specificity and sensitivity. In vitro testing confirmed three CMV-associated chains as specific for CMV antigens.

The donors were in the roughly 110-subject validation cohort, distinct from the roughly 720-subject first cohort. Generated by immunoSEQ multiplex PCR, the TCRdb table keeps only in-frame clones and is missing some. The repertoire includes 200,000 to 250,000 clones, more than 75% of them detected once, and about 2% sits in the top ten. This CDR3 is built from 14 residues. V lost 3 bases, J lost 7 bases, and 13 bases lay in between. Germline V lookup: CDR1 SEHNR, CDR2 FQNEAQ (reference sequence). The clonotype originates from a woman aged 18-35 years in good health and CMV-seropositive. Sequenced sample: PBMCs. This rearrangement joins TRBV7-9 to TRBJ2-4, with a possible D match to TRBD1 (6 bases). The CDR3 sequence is CASSLEQGMNIQYF. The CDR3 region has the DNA TGTGCCAGCAGCTTGGAACAGGGTATGAACATTCAGTACTTC.